This T cell receptor (beta chain) came from a study of Ad26.COV2.S vaccination and SARS-CoV-2 variants. Method: immunoSEQ multiplex PCR; TCRdb's copy keeps in-frame clones and lacks some. The data hold a few hundred thousand clones, with approximately 90% observed a single time. Treatment noted: around 19 received Ad26.COV2.S at low or high dose, single or two shots; roughly 5 received placebo; per-sample allocation not given. Sampling was done on day 63 after the first vaccine or placebo injection. Trimming removed 5 bases at V and 0 bases at J, with 11 bases between. Germline assignment: CDR1 SGHTA and CDR2 FQGNSA. The CDR3 is 15 amino acids.

This chain uses TRBV7-2 with TRBJ2-1; D is perhaps TRBD1 (6 bases). The sequencing used peripheral blood, collected in a trial of Ad26.COV2.S vaccine versus placebo. This clonotype originated in a person between 18 and 60 years old who received the Ad26.COV2.S COVID-19 vaccine or a placebo. The CDR3 is CASSEQGPSYNEQFF. Written as DNA, the CDR3 is TGTGCCAGCAGCGAACAGGGACCCTCCTACAATGAGCAGTTCTTC.